This T cell receptor beta chain was recovered during a study of T cell responses to AZD1222 COVID-19 vaccine. Study-wide points: Without day 14 samples, only post-peak T cell repertoires were studied. A rise in Spike-specific TCR breadth and depth followed two AZD1222 doses. Clonal diversity was possibly underestimated, and the donors were mostly white British, with more females.

Germline V gene lookup returns CDR1 SQVTM and CDR2 ANQGSEA. This CDR3 region has 12 residues. With 4 bases removed from V and 2 bases from J, the gap between germline ends came to 8 bases. This clone has only one observation. The antigen remains unidentified. Only in-frame clones appear in the TCRdb table, and some are missing; sequencing was by immunoSEQ multiplex PCR. The sample lists about 75,000 clones, 88% seen once, with over 8% in the top ten. The chain carries TRBV29-1 and TRBJ1-2; unclear D gene. Sample: peripheral blood, taken 28 days after the second dose of the MenACWY control vaccine. The clonotype originates from an adult who received the MenACWY meningococcal vaccine as a control. Here the CDR3 DNA reads TGCAGCGTTGCAACACGCAACTATGGCTACACCTTC. Its translation: CSVATRNYGYTF.